The 10 T cell receptor beta chains reported below all come from one sample, sequenced in a study of cytomegalovirus exposure and HLA in healthy donors. The table came from immunoSEQ multiplex PCR; TCRdb's copy has only in-frame clones and leaves some out. The sample records around 250,000 clones, almost 90% being singletons. The sample consisted of PBMCs. The receptors were sampled from a woman between 18 and 30 years old in good health and CMV-seronegative.

This chain links TRBV27 with TRBJ1-4; D not certain. V lost 0 bases and J 8 bases, leaving 7 bases between the germline ends. This CDR3 spans 13 amino acids. Per germline, CDR1 MNHEY and CDR2 SMNVEV (reference sequence). The CDR3 region has the DNA TGTGCCAGCAGTTTATCCCGAGTGGAAAAACTGTTTTTT. Its protein product is CASSLSRVEKLFF. The full variable domain, its missing parts supplied by reference TRBV27 and TRBJ1-4, is EAQVTQNPRYLITVTGKKLTVTCSQNMNHEYMSWYRQDPGLGLRQIYYSMNVEVTDKGDVPEGYKVSRKEKRNFPLILESPSPNQTSLYFCASSLSRVEKLFFGSGTQLSVL.

The rearrangement uses TRBV9 and TRBJ2-2; a possible D gene is TRBD1 (6 bases). The CDR3 length is 12 residues. V lost 3 bases to trimming and J lost 7 bases, with 7 bases between them. Germline loops: CDR1 SGDLS, CDR2 YYNGEE. CDR3 DNA sequence: TGTGCCAGCAGCGAACAGGGCGGGGAGCTGTTTTTT. Its protein is CASSEQGGELFF.

The genes are TRBV19 and TRBJ2-2; D gene unclear. Germline loops: CDR1 LNHDA, CDR2 SQIVND (reference sequence). Trimming took 3 bases from V and 3 from J, leaving 8 bases between them. This CDR3 contains 14 residues. This CDR3 is CASSMGQDTGELFF. The CDR3 nucleotides read TGTGCCAGTAGTATGGGCCAAGACACCGGGGAGCTGTTTTTT. Looking up the rest from reference TRBV19 and TRBJ2-2 gives the full variable domain: DGGITQSPKYLFRKEGQNVTLSCEQNLNHDAMYWYRQDPGQGLRLIYYSQIVNDFQKGDIAEGYSVSREKKESFPLTVTSAQKNPTAFYLCASSMGQDTGELFFGEGSRLTVL.

This clone appeared a few times. The chain recombines TRBV19 with TRBJ1-6; D is unresolved. Trimming removed 8 bases from V and 7 bases from J, with 18 bases in between. The CDR3 has 15 amino acids. Germline V gene sequence: CDR1 LNHDA, CDR2 SQIVND (reference sequence). As DNA, the CDR3 is TGTGCCAGTGGGGTTCCGGCGGGTTGGAATTCACCCCTCCACTTT. Translating gives CASGVPAGWNSPLHF.

The chain uses TRBV5-1 and TRBJ1-1; D is ambiguous. In germline, CDR1 is SGHRS, CDR2 YFSETQ. The CDR3 extends over 14 amino acids. Trimming removed 0 bases from V and 6 bases from J, with 12 bases in between. Here the CDR3 DNA reads TGCGCCAGCAGCTTGGGGCGGGGTAACGCTGAAGCTTTCTTT. This translates into CASSLGRGNAEAFF. The variable domain in full, completed from reference TRBV5-1 and TRBJ1-1, reads KAGVTQTPRYLIKTRGQQVTLSCSPISGHRSVSWYQQTPGQGLQFLFEYFSETQRNKGNFPGRFSGRQFSNSRSEMNVSTLELGDSALYLCASSLGRGNAEAFFGQGTRLTVV.

This chain joins TRBV9 and TRBJ2-7; D is ambiguous. Deletions cut 0 bases from V and 3 bases from J, with 10 bases between. Germline lookup yields CDR1 SGDLS and CDR2 YYNGEE. This CDR3 spans 14 amino acids. CDR3 sequence (DNA): TGTGCCAGCAGCGTAGTTGACACCAGCTACGAGCAGTACTTC. Protein: CASSVVDTSYEQYF.

The chain has TRBV2 and TRBJ1-3; D not resolved. The germline V gene encodes CDR1 SNHLY and CDR2 FYNNEI. V was trimmed by 6 bases and J by 0 bases, leaving 9 bases between them. The CDR3 loop spans 14 amino acids. This CDR3 is CASSDTVSGNTIYF. CDR3 DNA sequence: TGTGCCAGCAGCGATACAGTCTCTGGAAACACCATATATTTT.

This chain's CDR3 is CASSRQGYTGELFF. The CDR3 DNA reads as TGTGCCAGTAGTCGACAGGGATACACCGGGGAGCTGTTTTTT. The V and J genes are TRBV19 and TRBJ2-2, with TRBD1 identical over 7 bases. Per germline, CDR1 LNHDA and CDR2 SQIVND (reference sequence). V shed 5 bases, J shed 3 bases, and the junction held 3 bases outside the gene matches. CDR3 length: 14 amino acids.

The genes are TRBV11-2 and TRBJ2-2, with TRBD2 identical over 9 bases. With V trimmed by 5 bases and J by 5 bases, 6 bases remained unmatched. In germline, CDR1 is SGHAT, CDR2 FQNNGV. The CDR3 has 15 amino acids. The CDR3 reads CASSPQRGVTGELFF. Here the CDR3 DNA reads TGTGCCAGCAGCCCACAGCGGGGGGTAACCGGGGAGCTGTTTTTT.

J is TRBJ1-1 and V is TRBV4-1, with a tentative D call TRBD1 (6 bases). The CDR3 has 14 residues. Germline assignment: CDR1 MGHRA and CDR2 YSYEKL. Trimming stripped 5 bases from V and 2 bases from J, with 12 bases between. DNA of the CDR3: TGCGCCAGCAGCTTGGAAGGGGGTAACACTGAAGCTTTCTTT. Translation: CASSLEGGNTEAFF.